This TCR beta chain was obtained from a study of blood T cells in healthy people across ages (dated by TCRdb to 2015 to 2017). For context, the study as a whole: In model experiments, template switching captured about one uniquely barcoded TCR beta cDNA molecule for every two T cells. Donors were grouped into four age groups: young (average about 15 years), middle-aged (roughly 37), aged (62) and long-lived (around 82). Using the same blood draw, the study looked at two additional independent replicas of 1 million unique cDNA reads for two donors, one aged 18 to 30 and the other aged 80 or older. To avoid experimental bias, donors of different ages were randomly spread across the sequencing lanes. Using deep sequencing normalized with unique cDNA molecular identifiers, the study measured how TCR beta repertoire diversity changes with age. Overall study results and their limits: Total diversity estimates from one million sequenced T cells were considered lower bounds and underestimates. Conclusive comparison of naive and antigen-experienced compartments was prevented by the profiling of bulk unsorted PBMCs. The percentage of naive T cells measured by flow cytometry correlated strongly with observed TCR beta diversity. Because donor CMV infection status was unknown, age-related changes in expanded clonotypes were potentially confounded. Compared with the aged group, the long-lived group had more naive CD4+ T cells, fewer expanded clones and increased TCR diversity, suggesting age selection. As age increased, observed TCR beta diversity per million T cells dropped in a roughly linear way, and a significant reduction was already evident by age 40.

Libraries were built with 5' RACE. Sequencing was carried out with an Illumina HiSeq 2500. A second roughly 6 to 12 cycle PCR used a sample-barcoded 5' primer and a J-beta primer mix. Each TCR beta cDNA molecule received a unique molecular identifier from a template-switch 5' adaptor carrying 12 random nucleotides. At least 2.5 million CDR3-containing paired-end reads were obtained from each sample. The Mint cDNA synthesis kit, primed by a TRBC-specific oligonucleotide, was used to synthesize first-strand cDNA from all RNA. All cDNA was treated with uracil-DNA glycosylase and then went through a first 18-cycle PCR with the universal primers M1SS and BC2_uni_R. On the study's bioinformatics: Each sample was normalized by randomly selecting 1 million high-quality reads, each carrying a distinct molecular identifier. Reads sharing molecular identifiers were discarded rather than binned into consensus sequences. CDR3 identification, clonotype clustering and error correction used MiTCR with a Q25 quality threshold and the strictest error-elimination algorithm. A nonparametric unseen species model using Euler transformation provided a lower-bound estimate of total TCR beta diversity. The public reads were reanalyzed by TCRdb: fastp trimming at Q25, MiXCR alignment, in-frame beta chains only. Rows merge per CDR3 protein into single entries with the most common DNA and genes. In this record, the V and J calls reflect TCRdb's handling and not the investigators' own analysis. For this sample the table gives about 1.8 million distinct CDR3 sequences, of which around half were detected only once. In total, the top ten clones hold more than 2% of the sample.

Taken from the germline V gene (reference sequence), the CDR1 and CDR2 loops are DFQATT and SNEGSKA. From cysteine to phenylalanine, the CDR3 is 14 amino acids long. The CDR3 DNA has 42 bases and is translated from base 1. Turning to this clonotype: The target of this receptor is not known. No clone much larger than this one lies a single base away; base qualities are absent.

Systemically healthy Caucasian individuals from Russia, roughly 40 in total and aged roughly 6 to 95 years, were included as donors. About 9.1 milliliters of peripheral blood were collected from each donor into EDTA-treated Vacutainer tubes. Ficoll-Paque density-gradient centrifugation was used to isolate PBMCs, with at least 6.5 million per sample. Total RNA was extracted from PBMCs with Trizol reagent, with at least 6 micrograms obtained per sample. For every donor, flow cytometry on a PBMC aliquot measured the percentage of naive CD45RAhigh/CD27high T cells. The chain is made from TRBV20-1 and TRBJ2-5; the D segment may tentatively be TRBD1 or TRBD2, each giving 7 matched bases. Judging by the DNA end, TRBJ2-7 fits better; the J call may be wrong. Sample: blood. The TCR comes from a woman in her forties in good health. The DNA sequence follows: TGCAGTGTCCGAGGGAGGGACAGTTACTACGAGCAGTACTTC. This is translated as CSVRGRDSYYEQYF.